This T cell receptor (beta chain) appears in the sequencing data of a study of Ad26.COV2.S vaccination and SARS-CoV-2 variants. Treatment: some 19 received Ad26.COV2.S at low or high dose, single or two shots; five or six received placebo; per-sample allocation not given. It was on day 63 after the first vaccine or placebo injection that samples were taken. V dropped 3 bases and J dropped 4; count of bases not matched to a gene: 9. The CDR3 length is 16 residues. Per the germline V gene, CDR1 is SGHVS and CDR2 is FNYEAQ. Generated by immunoSEQ multiplex PCR, the TCRdb table keeps only in-frame clones and is missing some. The table includes about 430,000 clones, about 93% detected once. Only a few counts were recorded for this clone.

This sequence originates from a person between 18 and 65 years old who received the Ad26.COV2.S COVID-19 vaccine or a placebo. This chain connects TRBV7-6 to TRBJ2-1, with 7 bases fitting TRBD1. Sequencing was performed on peripheral blood, taken in a trial of Ad26.COV2.S vaccine versus placebo. The CDR3 DNA is TGTGCCAGCAGCTTGGCCCCCGGGACAGCATACAATGAGCAGTTCTTC. This sequence encodes CASSLAPGTAYNEQFF.